Listed below are T cell receptor beta chains from one sample, sequenced in a study of OX40 agonist ivuxolimab in advanced cancers. TCRdb keeps only in-frame clones here, not all; method: immunoSEQ multiplex PCR. Among fewer than 40,000 clones, roughly 80% were seen once, and the ten largest hold about 22%. Source: CD4+ or CD8+ T cells sorted from blood, taken in a trial of the OX40 agonist ivuxolimab. All receptors come from an adult with an advanced solid tumor such as melanoma, head and neck, liver or kidney cancer. Both conserved end residues are part of each CDR3. The D gene is left open where the match is weak. Size is stated for part of the rows, as once, few or many counts, or as a class when the clone is expanded.

J,size,V,D,CDR3,DNA
TRBJ2-3,.,TRBV5-1,.,CASSFWTDTQYF,TGCGCCAGCAGCTTTTGGACAGATACGCAGTATTTT
TRBJ2-7,.,TRBV6-5,.,CASSYGRAEAYEQYF,TGTGCCAGCAGTTACGGGCGAGCGGAAGCTTACGAGCAGTACTTC
TRBJ1-2,.,TRBV27,.,CASSSPGRGGYTF,TGTGCCAGCAGTTCCCCGGGACGTGGAGGCTACACCTTC
TRBJ2-1,.,TRBV6-6,.,CASSSLTGNLEQFF,TGTGCCAGCAGCTCCCTGACAGGTAACCTTGAGCAGTTCTTC
TRBJ2-2,.,TRBV19,TRBD2,CASRLAGAGTGELFF,TGTGCCAGTAGACTAGCGGGAGCGGGAACCGGGGAGCTGTTTTTT
TRBJ1-6,.,TRBV5-1,TRBD1,CATSTGTGDNSPLHF,TGCGCCACCTCAACCGGGACAGGGGATAATTCACCCCTCCACTTT
TRBJ2-1,.,TRBV5-6,TRBD2,CASSWGLAGAGEQFF,TGTGCCAGCAGCTGGGGACTAGCGGGAGCGGGGGAGCAGTTCTTC
TRBJ2-5,.,TRBV5-1,TRBD1,CASSLRDSQETQYF,TGCGCCAGCAGCTTGCGGGACAGCCAAGAGACCCAGTACTTC
TRBJ2-1,.,TRBV28,TRBD2,CASSSPPGLVDEQFF,TGTGCCAGCAGTTCCCCGCCGGGACTAGTTGATGAGCAGTTCTTC
TRBJ2-7,.,TRBV7-9,.,CASSHRDGSYEQYF,TGTGCCAGCAGCCACCGGGACGGATCCTACGAGCAGTACTTC
TRBJ1-2,.,TRBV18,TRBD1,CASSPPTGTDLYGYTF,TGTGCCAGCTCACCACCGACCGGGACAGATCTATATGGCTACACCTTC
TRBJ2-7,.,TRBV28,.,CASQGATYEQYF,TGTGCCAGCCAAGGGGCCACCTACGAGCAGTACTTC
TRBJ1-5,.,TRBV7-3,.,CASSLGLSRNQPQHF,TGTGCCAGCAGCTTAGGTCTGAGTCGCAATCAGCCCCAGCATTTT
TRBJ1-6,.,TRBV28,TRBD1,CASSMDRVAKNSPLHF,TGTGCCAGCAGCATGGACAGGGTGGCGAAGAATTCACCCCTCCACTTT
TRBJ2-1,.,TRBV4-1,TRBD2,CASSQDRRDYYNEQFF,TGCGCCAGCAGCCAAGATCGCCGGGACTATTACAATGAGCAGTTCTTC
TRBJ1-5,once,TRBV19,.,CASSWGGQSNQPQHF,TGTGCCAGTAGCTGGGGCGGACAGAGCAATCAGCCCCAGCATTTT
TRBJ1-3,.,TRBV2,.,CASSEGRNTIYF,TGTGCCAGCAGTGAAGGGCGAAACACCATATATTTT
TRBJ2-3,.,TRBV9,.,CASSVGLTDTQYF,TGTGCCAGCAGCGTAGGTCTGACAGATACGCAGTATTTT
TRBJ1-5,.,TRBV7-8,TRBD1,CASSLQGAGGNQPQHF,TGTGCCAGCAGCTTACAGGGGGCTGGTGGCAATCAGCCCCAGCATTTT
TRBJ2-1,.,TRBV7-9,TRBD2,CASSLSGNTYNEQFF,TGTGCCAGCAGTTTGAGCGGGAACACCTACAATGAGCAGTTCTTC
TRBJ2-1,.,TRBV7-9,TRBD2,CASSPRGASGSYNEQFF,TGTGCCAGCAGCCCCCGGGGGGCTAGCGGGAGCTACAATGAGCAGTTCTTC
TRBJ1-3,few,TRBV30,.,CAWSPYSSGNTIYF,TGTGCCTGGAGTCCCTATTCCTCTGGAAACACCATATATTTT
TRBJ2-5,.,TRBV11-2,.,CASSLGRQETQYF,TGTGCCAGCAGCTTAGGAAGACAAGAGACCCAGTACTTC
TRBJ2-7,.,TRBV29-1,.,CSVVGGPYEQYF,TGCAGCGTTGTCGGGGGACCCTACGAGCAGTACTTC
TRBJ2-2,.,TRBV6-5,.,CASSYVRGPTGGELFF,TGTGCCAGCAGTTACGTGAGGGGCCCAACCGGCGGGGAGCTGTTTTTT
TRBJ2-1,.,TRBV5-1,.,CASSGHSGDEQFF,TGCGCCAGCAGCGGGCATTCGGGGGATGAGCAGTTCTTC
TRBJ1-4,.,TRBV6-5,TRBD1,CASSYDITGGREKLFF,TGTGCCAGCAGTTACGACATTACAGGGGGAAGGGAAAAACTGTTTTTT
TRBJ2-2,.,TRBV2,TRBD1,CASGGTVNTGELFF,TGTGCCAGCGGTGGGACAGTAAACACCGGGGAGCTGTTTTTT
TRBJ2-1,few,TRBV6-1,.,CASRRLVIHNEQFF,TGTGCCAGCAGAAGACTAGTAATTCACAATGAGCAGTTCTTC
TRBJ1-2,.,TRBV28,TRBD1,CASSLPGTGMANYGYTF,TGTGCCAGCAGCCTTCCCGGGACAGGGATGGCTAACTATGGCTACACCTTC
TRBJ2-3,.,TRBV27,TRBD2,CASRRLAGAGDTQYF,TGTGCCAGCCGGAGACTAGCGGGGGCAGGGGATACGCAGTATTTT
TRBJ2-7,.,TRBV7-2,TRBD1,CASSQNTGGGEQYF,TGTGCCAGCAGCCAGAATACAGGGGGCGGCGAGCAGTACTTC
TRBJ1-2,.,TRBV7-2,TRBD1,CASSLVDRAYGYTF,TGTGCCAGCAGCTTAGTAGACAGGGCTTATGGCTACACCTTC
TRBJ1-3,once,TRBV6-1,.,CATIEAGWNTIYF,TGTGCCACGATAGAGGCAGGTTGGAACACCATATATTTT
TRBJ2-2,.,TRBV7-9,TRBD2,CASRAAGGANTGELFF,TGTGCCAGCAGGGCTGCCGGGGGGGCCAACACCGGGGAGCTGTTTTTT
TRBJ2-7,.,TRBV28,TRBD2,CASSLVAGGPEEQYF,TGTGCCAGCAGTTTAGTGGCGGGAGGGCCGGAAGAGCAGTACTTC
TRBJ1-2,once,TRBV5-5,.,CASSLEVNYGYTF,TGTGCCAGCAGCTTGGAAGTTAACTATGGCTACACCTTC
TRBJ1-2,.,TRBV10-3,TRBD1,CATQGKGQGAGGYTF,TGTGCCACCCAGGGCAAGGGACAGGGGGCAGGTGGCTACACCTTC
TRBJ2-2,few,TRBV28,.,CASRGRSTGELFF,TGTGCCAGCAGGGGACGTTCGACCGGGGAGCTGTTTTTT
TRBJ2-7,once,TRBV28,.,CASNPGNEQYF,TGTGCCAGCAACCCAGGCAACGAGCAGTACTTC
TRBJ1-5,few,TRBV7-9,TRBD1,CASSPGTGDQPQHF,TGTGCCAGCAGCCCCGGGACAGGGGACCAGCCCCAGCATTTT
TRBJ2-1,.,TRBV2,.,CASKRVYNEQFF,TGTGCCAGCAAGCGGGTCTACAATGAGCAGTTCTTC
TRBJ1-2,.,TRBV29-1,TRBD1,CSVGGTAESGYTF,TGCAGCGTTGGAGGGACAGCCGAGAGCGGCTACACCTTC
TRBJ1-1,medium-sized,TRBV9,.,CASSAGDMNTEAFF,TGTGCCAGCAGCGCCGGGGACATGAACACTGAAGCTTTCTTT
TRBJ2-1,.,TRBV9,TRBD1,CASSVEGANEQFF,TGTGCCAGCAGCGTAGAGGGGGCCAATGAGCAGTTCTTC
TRBJ1-6,.,TRBV4-1,.,CASSQRVSSYNSPLHF,TGCGCCAGCAGCCAAAGGGTTAGCTCCTATAATTCACCCCTCCACTTT
TRBJ1-1,.,TRBV6-5,.,CASSTYGTEAFF,TGTGCCAGCAGCACCTATGGCACTGAAGCTTTCTTT
TRBJ2-1,.,TRBV27,TRBD1,CASSSGTGLANSSYNEQFF,TGTGCCAGCAGCAGCGGGACAGGGCTAGCGAACAGCTCCTACAATGAGCAGTTCTTC
TRBJ1-3,.,TRBV13,.,CASSLRDGGNTIYF,TGTGCCAGCAGCTTAAGGGATGGAGGAAACACCATATATTTT
TRBJ2-3,.,TRBV19,TRBD1,CASSPRTGDTQYF,TGTGCCAGTAGTCCGCGGACAGGGGATACGCAGTATTTT